Listed here are 3 T cell receptor beta chains from one sample, sequenced in a study of persistence of HIV-infected CD4 T cells. Their antigens remain unidentified. The immunoSEQ assay was version 4, run in survey mode. Clones were sequenced by immunoSEQ multiplex PCR, and TCRdb holds only the in-frame ones, with some missing. This table holds fewer than 40,000 clones, 70% found once. The stimulus was an HIV-1 Gag 15-mer peptide pool, roughly 1 ug/peptide/mL. Responding CD4+ T cells were sorted by upregulation of both CD40 ligand and CD69. The sample consisted of CD4+ T cells sorted from PBMCs after roughly 19-hour stimulation, taken from a patient who received antiretroviral therapy. These receptors were collected from an adult man with HIV who was CMV-seropositive.

The rearrangement uses TRBV12-3 or TRBV12-4 and TRBJ1-2; D call uncertain. CDR3 size: 13 residues. Trimming stripped 3 bases from V and 1 base from J, with 6 bases between. In DNA, the CDR3 is TGTGCCAGCAGTTTCGGGAGTAACTATGGCTACACCTTC. It encodes CASSFGSNYGYTF.

The rearrangement links TRBV15 to TRBJ2-6; D is undetermined. This CDR3 spans 15 amino acids. Germline V CDR1 and CDR2: LNHNV, YYDKDF (reference sequence). Trimming took 3 bases from V and 1 from J, leaving 7 bases between them. This CDR3 is CATSRVASGANVLTF. The CDR3 DNA reads as TGTGCCACCAGCAGGGTGGCTTCTGGGGCCAACGTCCTGACTTTC.

A few counts support this clone. The chain uses TRBV5-1 and TRBJ2-3; tentative D call: TRBD2 (7 bases). Germline V gives CDR1 SGHRS, CDR2 YFSETQ. Trimming removed 1 base from V and 0 bases from J, with 12 bases in between. The CDR3 runs to 16 residues. The CDR3 coding sequence is TGCGCCAGCAGCTTGATGGCGGGGGCTAGCACAGATACGCAGTATTTT. This translates into CASSLMAGASTDTQYF.